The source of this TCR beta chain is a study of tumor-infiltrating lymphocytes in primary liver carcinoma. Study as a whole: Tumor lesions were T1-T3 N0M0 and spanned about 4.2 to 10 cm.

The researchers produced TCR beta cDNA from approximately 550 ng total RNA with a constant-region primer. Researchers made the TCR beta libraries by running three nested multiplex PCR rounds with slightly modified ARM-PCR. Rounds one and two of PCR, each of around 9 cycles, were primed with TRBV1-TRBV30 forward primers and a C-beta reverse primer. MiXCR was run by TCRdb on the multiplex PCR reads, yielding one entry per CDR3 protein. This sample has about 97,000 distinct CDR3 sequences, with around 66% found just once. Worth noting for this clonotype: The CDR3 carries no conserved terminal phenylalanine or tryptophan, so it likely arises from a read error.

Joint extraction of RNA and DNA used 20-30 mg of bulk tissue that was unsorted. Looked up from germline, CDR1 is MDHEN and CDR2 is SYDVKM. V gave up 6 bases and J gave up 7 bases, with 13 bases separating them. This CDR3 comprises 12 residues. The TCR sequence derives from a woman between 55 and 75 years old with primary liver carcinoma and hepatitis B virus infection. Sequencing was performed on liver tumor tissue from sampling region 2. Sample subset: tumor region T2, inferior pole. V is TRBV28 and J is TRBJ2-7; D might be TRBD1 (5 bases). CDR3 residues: CASRITGVEQYL. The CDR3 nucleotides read TGTGCCAGCAGAATAACAGGTGTTGAGCAGTACTTG.